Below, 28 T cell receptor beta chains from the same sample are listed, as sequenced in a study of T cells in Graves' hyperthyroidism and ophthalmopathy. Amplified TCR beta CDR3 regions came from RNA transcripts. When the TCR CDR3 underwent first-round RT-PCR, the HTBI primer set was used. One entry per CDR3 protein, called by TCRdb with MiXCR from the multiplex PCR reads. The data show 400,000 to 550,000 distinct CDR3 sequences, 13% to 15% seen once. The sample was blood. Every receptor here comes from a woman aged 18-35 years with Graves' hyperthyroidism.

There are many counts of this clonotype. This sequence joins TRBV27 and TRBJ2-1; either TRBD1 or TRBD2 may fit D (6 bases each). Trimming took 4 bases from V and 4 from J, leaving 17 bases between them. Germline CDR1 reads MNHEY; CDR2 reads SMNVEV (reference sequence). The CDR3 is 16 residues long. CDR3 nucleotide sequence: TGTGCCAGCAGTTCCGCCGAGGGGGGTACATACAATGAGCAGTTCTTC. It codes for CASSSAEGGTYNEQFF.

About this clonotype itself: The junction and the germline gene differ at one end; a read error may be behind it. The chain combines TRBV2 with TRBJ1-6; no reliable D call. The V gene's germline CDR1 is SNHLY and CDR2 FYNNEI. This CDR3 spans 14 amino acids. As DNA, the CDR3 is TGTGCCAGCAGTTCCCTCGCCTATAATTCACCCCTCCATTTT. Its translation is CASSSLAYNSPLHF.

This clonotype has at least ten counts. The CDR3 DNA sequence: TGTGCCAGCAGCCCCCACAGCACAGATACGCAGTATTTT. This codes for CASSPHSTDTQYF. The chain uses TRBV7-3 and TRBJ2-3, with no clear D. The CDR3 spans 13 residues. Germline loops: CDR1 SGHTA, CDR2 FQGTGA. V was trimmed by 5 bases and J by 0 bases, leaving 6 bases between them.

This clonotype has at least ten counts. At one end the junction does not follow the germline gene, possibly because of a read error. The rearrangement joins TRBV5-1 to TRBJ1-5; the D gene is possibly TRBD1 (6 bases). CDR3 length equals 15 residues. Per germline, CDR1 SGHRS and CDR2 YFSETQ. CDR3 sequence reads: CASSLGGDSNQPQHF. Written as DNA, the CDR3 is TGTGCCAGCAGCTTAGGGGGAGATAGCAATCAGCCCCAGCATTTT.

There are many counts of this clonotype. This CDR3 is CASSSPPGAGPAYEQYF. The DNA for the CDR3 is TGTGCCAGCAGTTCGCCCCCTGGGGCAGGACCTGCCTACGAGCAGTACTTC. The chain carries TRBV28 and TRBJ2-7, with a weak D call TRBD1 (5 bases). CDR1 and CDR2 from the germline V gene are MDHEN and SYDVKM. V was shortened by 4 bases and J by 2 bases, with 21 bases between the two germline ends. This CDR3 is built from 17 residues.

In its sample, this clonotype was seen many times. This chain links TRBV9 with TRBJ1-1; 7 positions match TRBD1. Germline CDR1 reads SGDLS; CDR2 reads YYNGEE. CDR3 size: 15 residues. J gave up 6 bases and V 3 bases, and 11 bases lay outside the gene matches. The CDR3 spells CASSERTGPWAEAFF. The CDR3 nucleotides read TGTGCCAGCAGCGAACGGACAGGCCCTTGGGCTGAAGCTTTCTTT.

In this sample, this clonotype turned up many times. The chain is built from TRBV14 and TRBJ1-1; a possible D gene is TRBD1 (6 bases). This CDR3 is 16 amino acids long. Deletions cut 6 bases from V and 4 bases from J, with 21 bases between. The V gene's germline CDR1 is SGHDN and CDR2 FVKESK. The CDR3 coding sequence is TGTGCCAGCAGTCGAAACAGGGCCTTGGGGGGCACTGAAGCTTTCTTT. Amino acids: CASSRNRALGGTEAFF. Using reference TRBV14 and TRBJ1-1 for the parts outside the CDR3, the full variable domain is EAGVTQFPSHSVIEKGQTVTLRCDPISGHDNLYWYRRVMGKEIKFLLHFVKESKQDESGMPNNRFLAERTGGTYSTLKVQPAELEDSGVYFCASSRNRALGGTEAFFGQGTRLTVV.

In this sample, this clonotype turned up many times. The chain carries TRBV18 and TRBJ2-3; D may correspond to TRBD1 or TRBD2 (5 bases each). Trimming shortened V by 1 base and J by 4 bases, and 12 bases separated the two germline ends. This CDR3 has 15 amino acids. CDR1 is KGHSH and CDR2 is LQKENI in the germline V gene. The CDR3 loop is CASSPQSRGADTQYF. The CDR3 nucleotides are TGTGCCAGCTCACCACAGTCAAGAGGGGCAGATACGCAGTATTTT.

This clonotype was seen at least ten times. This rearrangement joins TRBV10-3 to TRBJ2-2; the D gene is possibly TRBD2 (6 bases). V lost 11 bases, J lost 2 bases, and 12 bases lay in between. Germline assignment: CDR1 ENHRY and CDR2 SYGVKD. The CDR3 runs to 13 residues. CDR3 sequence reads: CAVRDSNTGELFF. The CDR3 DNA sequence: TGTGCCGTCCGGGACTCAAACACCGGGGAGCTGTTTTTT.

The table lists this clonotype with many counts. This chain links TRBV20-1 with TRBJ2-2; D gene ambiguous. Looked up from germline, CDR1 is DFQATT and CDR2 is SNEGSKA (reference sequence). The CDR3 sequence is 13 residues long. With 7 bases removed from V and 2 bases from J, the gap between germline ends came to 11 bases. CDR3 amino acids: CSGLTRNTGELFF. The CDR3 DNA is TGCAGTGGTCTTACGCGAAACACCGGGGAGCTGTTTTTT.

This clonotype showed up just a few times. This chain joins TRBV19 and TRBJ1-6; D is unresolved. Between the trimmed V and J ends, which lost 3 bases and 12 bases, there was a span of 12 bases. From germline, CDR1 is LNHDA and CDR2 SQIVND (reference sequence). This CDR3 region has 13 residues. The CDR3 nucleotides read TGTGCCAGTAGTATTTTGGAGGGCAGACCCCTCCACTTT. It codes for CASSILEGRPLHF.

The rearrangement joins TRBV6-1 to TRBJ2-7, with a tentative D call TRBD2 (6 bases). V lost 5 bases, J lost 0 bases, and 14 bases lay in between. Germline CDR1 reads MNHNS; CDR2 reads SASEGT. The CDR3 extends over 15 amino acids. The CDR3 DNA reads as TGTGCCAGCAGTCCTGGGGCGGGGCACTCCTACGAGCAGTACTTC. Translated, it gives CASSPGAGHSYEQYF.

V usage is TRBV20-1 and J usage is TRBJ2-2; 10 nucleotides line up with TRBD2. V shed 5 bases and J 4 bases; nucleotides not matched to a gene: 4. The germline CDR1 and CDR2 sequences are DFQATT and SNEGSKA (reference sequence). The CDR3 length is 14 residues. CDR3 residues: CSASRTSGTGELFF. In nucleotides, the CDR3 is TGCAGTGCTTCCCGGACTAGCGGCACCGGGGAGCTGTTTTTT.

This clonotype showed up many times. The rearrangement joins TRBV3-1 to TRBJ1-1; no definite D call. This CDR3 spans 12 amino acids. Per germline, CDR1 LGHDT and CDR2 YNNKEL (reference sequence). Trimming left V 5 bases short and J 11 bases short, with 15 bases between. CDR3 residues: CASSSSGGPAFF. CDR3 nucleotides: TGTGCCAGCAGCTCAAGTGGAGGGCCGGCTTTCTTT.

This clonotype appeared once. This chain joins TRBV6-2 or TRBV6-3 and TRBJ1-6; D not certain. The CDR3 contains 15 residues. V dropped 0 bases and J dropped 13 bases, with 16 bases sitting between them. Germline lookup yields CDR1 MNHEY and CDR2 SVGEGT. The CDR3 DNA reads TGTGCCAGCAGTTACTCAGACGGGCCTACCTTTCCCCTCCACTTT. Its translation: CASSYSDGPTFPLHF.

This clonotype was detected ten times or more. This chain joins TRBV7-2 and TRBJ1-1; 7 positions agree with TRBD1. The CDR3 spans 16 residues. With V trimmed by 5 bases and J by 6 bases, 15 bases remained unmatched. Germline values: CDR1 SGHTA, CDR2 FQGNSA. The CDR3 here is CASSKYPRDSSPEAFF. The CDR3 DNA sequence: TGTGCCAGCAGCAAATACCCCCGGGACAGTTCACCTGAAGCTTTCTTT.

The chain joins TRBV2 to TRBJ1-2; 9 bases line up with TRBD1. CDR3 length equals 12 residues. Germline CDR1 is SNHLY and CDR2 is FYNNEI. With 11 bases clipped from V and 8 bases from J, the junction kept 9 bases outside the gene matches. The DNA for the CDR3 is TGTGCCGACCAGCGGGACAGGGAAGGCTACACCTTC. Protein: CADQRDREGYTF.

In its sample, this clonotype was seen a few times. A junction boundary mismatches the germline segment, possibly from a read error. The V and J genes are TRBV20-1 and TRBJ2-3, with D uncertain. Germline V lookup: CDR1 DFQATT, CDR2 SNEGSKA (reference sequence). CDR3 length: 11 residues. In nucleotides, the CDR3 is TGCAGTGCGAGAGCCACAGATACGCAGTATTTT. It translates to CSARATDTQYF.

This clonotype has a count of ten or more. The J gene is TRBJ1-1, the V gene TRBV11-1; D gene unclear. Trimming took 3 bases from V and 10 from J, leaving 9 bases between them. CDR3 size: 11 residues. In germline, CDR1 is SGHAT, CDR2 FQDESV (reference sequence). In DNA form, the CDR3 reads TGTGCCAGCAGCTTCCGGGAGGGAGCTTTCTTT. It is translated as CASSFREGAFF.

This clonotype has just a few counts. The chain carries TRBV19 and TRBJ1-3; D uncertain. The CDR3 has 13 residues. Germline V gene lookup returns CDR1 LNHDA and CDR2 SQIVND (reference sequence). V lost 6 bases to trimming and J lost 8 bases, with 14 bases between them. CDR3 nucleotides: TGTGCCAGTAGCCTCGTGGTTCCGGACACCATATATTTT. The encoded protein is CASSLVVPDTIYF.

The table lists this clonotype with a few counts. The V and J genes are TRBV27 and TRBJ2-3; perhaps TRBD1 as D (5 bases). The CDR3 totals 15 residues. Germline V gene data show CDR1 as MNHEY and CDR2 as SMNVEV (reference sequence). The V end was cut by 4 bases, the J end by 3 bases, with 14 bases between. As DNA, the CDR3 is TGTGCCAGCAGTTGGGCAGGGCGCGCTACAGATACGCAGTATTTT. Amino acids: CASSWAGRATDTQYF.

This CDR3 reads CASRPGLAVNEQFF. The CDR3 nucleotides read TGTGCCAGCAGACCGGGACTAGCAGTCAATGAGCAGTTCTTC. V usage is TRBV6-1 and J usage is TRBJ2-1; TRBD2 aligns across 9 bases. Germline CDR1 reads MNHNS; CDR2 reads SASEGT. The CDR3 is 14 residues long. The J segment lost 6 bases and the V segment lost 6 bases, leaving 6 bases of the junction unmatched.

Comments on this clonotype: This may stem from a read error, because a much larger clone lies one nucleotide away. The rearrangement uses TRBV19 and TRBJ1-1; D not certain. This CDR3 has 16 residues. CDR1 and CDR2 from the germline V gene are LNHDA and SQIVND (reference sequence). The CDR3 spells CASTPAPGLMNTEVFF. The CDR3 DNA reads TGTGCCAGTACCCCCGCCCCAGGACTCATGAACACTGAAGTTTTCTTT.

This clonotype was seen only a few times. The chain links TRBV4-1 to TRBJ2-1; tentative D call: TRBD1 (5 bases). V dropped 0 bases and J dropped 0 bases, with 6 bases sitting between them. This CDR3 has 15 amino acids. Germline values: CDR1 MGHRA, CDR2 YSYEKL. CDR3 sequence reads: CASSQDTGSYNEQFF. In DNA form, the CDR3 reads TGCGCCAGCAGCCAAGACACAGGCTCCTACAATGAGCAGTTCTTC.

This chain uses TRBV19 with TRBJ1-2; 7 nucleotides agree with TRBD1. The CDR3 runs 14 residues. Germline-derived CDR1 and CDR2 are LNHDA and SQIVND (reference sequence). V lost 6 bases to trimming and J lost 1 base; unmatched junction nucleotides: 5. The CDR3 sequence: CASSQNRGNYGYTF. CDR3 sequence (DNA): TGTGCCAGTAGCCAGAACAGGGGTAACTATGGCTACACCTTC.

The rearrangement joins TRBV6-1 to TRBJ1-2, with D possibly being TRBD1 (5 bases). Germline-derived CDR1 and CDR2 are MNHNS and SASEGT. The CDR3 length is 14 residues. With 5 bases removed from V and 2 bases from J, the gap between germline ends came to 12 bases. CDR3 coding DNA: TGTGCCAGCAGTCGACAGAGACAGAACTATGGCTACACCTTC. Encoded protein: CASSRQRQNYGYTF.

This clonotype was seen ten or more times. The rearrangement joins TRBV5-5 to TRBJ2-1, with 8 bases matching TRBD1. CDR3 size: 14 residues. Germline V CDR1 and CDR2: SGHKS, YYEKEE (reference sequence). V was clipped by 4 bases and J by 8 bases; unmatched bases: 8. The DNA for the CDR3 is TGTGCCAGCAGCATATGGACAGGGACCCATGAGCAGTTCTTC. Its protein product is CASSIWTGTHEQFF. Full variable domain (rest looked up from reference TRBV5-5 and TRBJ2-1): DAGVTQSPTHLIKTRGQQVTLRCSPISGHKSVSWYQQVLGQGPQFIFQYYEKEERGRGNFPDRFSARQFPNYSSELNVNALLLGDSALYLCASSIWTGTHEQFFGPGTRLTVL.

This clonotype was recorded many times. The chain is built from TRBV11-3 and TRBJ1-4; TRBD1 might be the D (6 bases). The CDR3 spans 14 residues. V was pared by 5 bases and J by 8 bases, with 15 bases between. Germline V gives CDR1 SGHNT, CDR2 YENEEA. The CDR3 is CASSRAGQGEKLFF. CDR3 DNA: TGTGCCAGCAGCCGAGCGGGACAAGGGGAAAAACTGTTTTTT.